The present entry profiles one T cell receptor beta chain with its context. The data originate from a study of cytotoxic CD8 clonotypes in ibrutinib-treated CLL. Deep sequencing aimed at 1 in 200,000 to 1 in 1 million T cells' resolution. Here immunoSEQ multiplex PCR was the method, and the copy in TCRdb shows in-frame clones only, minus some. The table shows about 14,000 clones, with 50% to 75% occurring only once. Trimming pared 6 bases from V and 0 bases from J, leaving 10 bases between. The CDR3 is made up of 14 amino acids. CDR1 LNHDA and CDR2 SQIVND come from the germline V gene (reference sequence).

The material sequenced was PBMCs, taken before ibrutinib treatment. This TCR derives from a human donor with chronic lymphocytic leukemia. The chain uses TRBV19 and TRBJ2-3, with a weak D call TRBD2 (5 bases). In DNA, the CDR3 is TGTGCCAGTAGCAAACTAGAGAGCACAGATACGCAGTATTTT. Translation gives CASSKLESTDTQYF.